The present TCR beta chain was sequenced within a study of spatial heterogeneity in lung cancer. TCRdb recomputed calls from the 5' RACE reads with MiXCR, one row per CDR3 protein. Seen here are about 27,000 distinct CDR3 sequences, 6% to 7.5% observed once, and the top ten hold roughly an eighth. Stated time point: sample taken at primary tumor resection. This clonotype was observed at least ten times. Trimming cost V 3 bases and J 1 base; bases outside gene matches: 7. The V gene's germline CDR1 is DFQATT and CDR2 SNEGSKA (reference sequence). This CDR3 contains 16 residues. This material consisted of PBMCs, taken at surgery. The chain uses TRBV20-1 and TRBJ2-7, with 12 bases aligning to TRBD2. The TCR sequence derives from a male donor with early-stage non-small cell lung cancer. For the CDR3, the DNA is TGCAGTGCTAGTGCACTAGCGGGAGGTAGATCCTACGAGCAGTACTTC. Translating it yields CSASALAGGRSYEQYF.